This T cell receptor beta chain is drawn from a study of T cell clonality in common variable immunodeficiency. Whole-study findings and limits: Reportedly, TCR beta sequences from common variable immunodeficiency showed fewer deletions and N-nucleotide insertions. Fewer TCRbeta clones were shared among CVID subjects than controls. TCRbeta clonality was increased in CVID versus healthy controls.

This clone was seen repeatedly, ten times or more. The antigen is not known. The read ends 3 residues early relative to the CDR3; the germline J gene fills the gap. The CDR3 consists of 16 residues. Trimming shortened V by 4 bases and J by 4 bases, and 19 bases separated the two germline ends. Germline CDR1 LNHDA, CDR2 SQIVND (reference sequence). Clones were read by immunoSEQ multiplex PCR, and TCRdb kept only the in-frame ones, dropping some. The sample yields 45,000 to 55,000 clones, without any singletons. This receptor was taken from a person aged 18-70 years in good health. The rearrangement joins TRBV19 to TRBJ1-1; tentatively, D is TRBD1 (6 bases). Sample: peripheral blood mononuclear cells. The CDR3 DNA, read in part, is TGTGCCAGTAGTAGTCGAGTCAGGGGAGGCAGCACTGAA. As protein: CASSSRVRGGSTE. The entire CDR3 protein is CASSSRVRGGSTEAFF.